The 20 T cell receptor beta chains listed next were all sequenced from one sample in a study of blood T cell repertoires in COVID-19. The repertoire was sequenced with immunoSEQ multiplex PCR; TCRdb's copy has only in-frame clones and lacks some. The data contain about 61,000 clones, approximately 83% of them singletons. Sequenced input: peripheral blood. The receptors stem from a human donor in a cohort sampled during active COVID-19.

The chain joins TRBV4-1 to TRBJ2-2; no reliable D call. This CDR3 is built from 14 residues. V lost 0 bases and J 8 bases, leaving 10 bases between the germline ends. The V gene's germline CDR1 is MGHRA and CDR2 YSYEKL. Here the CDR3 DNA reads TGCGCCAGCAGCCAAGATCCTGGCCAAGGGGAGCTGTTTTTT. Amino acid sequence: CASSQDPGQGELFF.

V and J are TRBV21-1 and TRBJ2-7; the table names TRBD1, a call not compared with the DNA. TRBV21-1 is annotated as a pseudogene. CDR3 size: 17 residues. DNA of the CDR3: TGTGCCAGCAGCAAATTTGTTAGGACAGGGAAGGGCTACGAGCAGTACTTC. Protein product: CASSKFVRTGKGYEQYF.

This clone was counted a single time. V usage is TRBV7-2 and J usage is TRBJ2-7; 12 bases align to TRBD1. The CDR3 covers 15 residues. The V and J ends lost 1 base and 5 bases, in that order; junction bases with no gene match: 3. Per the germline V gene, CDR1 is SGHTA and CDR2 is FQGNSA. The CDR3 DNA reads TGTGCCAGCAGCTTAGTGGGGACAGGGGGCAACGAGCAGTACTTC. This translates into CASSLVGTGGNEQYF. Together with reference TRBV7-2 and TRBJ2-7, the CDR3 gives the full variable domain: GAGVSQSPSNKVTEKGKDVELRCDPISGHTALYWYRQSLGQGLEFLIYFQGNSAPDKSGLPSDRFSAERTGGSVSTLTIQRTQQEDSAVYLCASSLVGTGGNEQYFGPGTRLTVT.

The V and J genes are TRBV7-2 and TRBJ2-7; D might be TRBD1 (5 bases). V was pared by 1 base and J by 6 bases, with 16 bases between. Per germline, CDR1 SGHTA and CDR2 FQGNSA. The CDR3 has 15 residues. This CDR3 reads CASSLGSGAQGEQYF. The CDR3 DNA reads as TGTGCCAGCAGCTTAGGTAGTGGGGCGCAGGGCGAGCAGTACTTC.

CDR3 region: CASSFLSGSGNEQFF. Here the CDR3 DNA reads TGTGCCAGCAGCTTTCTTAGCGGGAGCGGCAATGAGCAGTTCTTC. This chain joins TRBV7-2 and TRBJ2-1, with 9 bases lining up with TRBD2. The CDR3 contains 15 residues. Trimming removed 3 bases from V and 6 bases from J; junction bases left unmatched: 6. Germline CDR1 and CDR2: SGHTA and FQGNSA. The variable domain in full, with the rest retrieved from reference TRBV7-2 and TRBJ2-1, is GAGVSQSPSNKVTEKGKDVELRCDPISGHTALYWYRQSLGQGLEFLIYFQGNSAPDKSGLPSDRFSAERTGGSVSTLTIQRTQQEDSAVYLCASSFLSGSGNEQFFGPGTRLTVL.

V usage is TRBV2 and J usage is TRBJ1-2; D is perhaps TRBD1 (5 bases). The CDR3 totals 15 residues. Germline V gives CDR1 SNHLY, CDR2 FYNNEI. Trimming removed 7 bases from V and 9 bases from J, with 24 bases in between. CDR3 amino acids: CASKATLGEFRSYTF. CDR3 bases: TGTGCCAGCAAAGCCACCTTAGGGGAATTTAGGAGCTACACCTTC.

This clone was seen only once. This chain joins TRBV30 and TRBJ2-1, with 15 bases fitting TRBD2. Germline CDR1 and CDR2: GTSNPN and SVGIG (reference sequence). This CDR3 has 15 amino acids. The V segment lost 3 bases and the J segment 9 bases; nucleotides outside the gene matches: 6. CDR3 in DNA: TGTGCCTGGAGAGCACCGGGACTAGCGGGAGGTGAGCAGTTCTTC. It yields the protein CAWRAPGLAGGEQFF. Full variable domain (rest looked up from reference TRBV30 and TRBJ2-1): SQTIHQWPATLVQPVGSPLSLECTVEGTSNPNLYWYRQAAGRGLQLLFYSVGIGQISSEVPQNLSASRPQDRQFILSSKKLLLSDSGFYLCAWRAPGLAGGEQFFGPGTRLTVL.

The genes are TRBV11-2 and TRBJ2-7, with 7 positions matching TRBD1. Germline-derived CDR1 and CDR2 are SGHAT and FQNNGV. Germline trimming cut 4 bases from V and 4 bases from J; bases unmatched to any gene: 7. The CDR3 sequence is 14 residues long. The CDR3 DNA reads TGTGCCAGCAGCTACACAGGGGATTTTTACGAGCAGTACTTC. This encodes CASSYTGDFYEQYF.

The V gene is TRBV15, the J gene TRBJ1-4; D is uncertain. V was cut by 2 bases and J by 0 bases, with 4 bases left in between. This CDR3 has 14 amino acids. From germline, CDR1 is LNHNV and CDR2 YYDKDF (reference sequence). CDR3 loop: CATSRPATNEKLFF. CDR3 DNA: TGTGCCACCAGCAGACCCGCAACTAATGAAAAACTGTTTTTT.

The chain joins TRBV11-2 to TRBJ2-5; 7 bases are a match to TRBD1. CDR3 length: 15 residues. Per germline, CDR1 SGHAT and CDR2 FQNNGV. J gave up 2 bases and V 1 base, and 4 bases lay outside the gene matches. The CDR3 bases are TGTGCCAGCAGCTTAGCACAGGGGTGGCAAGAGACCCAGTACTTC. Translated, it gives CASSLAQGWQETQYF.

The genes are TRBV3-1 (or the pseudogene TRBV3-2) and TRBJ2-3; 7 nucleotides agree with TRBD2. V gave up 4 bases and J gave up 1 base; unmatched junction bases: 5. CDR1 is LGHDT, CDR2 YNNKEL, per germline (reference sequence). The CDR3 totals 15 residues. The chain's CDR3 is CASSLRGIGTDTQYF. CDR3 coding DNA: TGTGCCAGCAGCCTGCGGGGGATAGGCACAGATACGCAGTATTTT.

The chain joins TRBV19 to TRBJ2-1, with TRBD1 identical over 9 bases. CDR3 length: 16 amino acids. J gave up 0 bases and V 7 bases, and 7 bases lay outside the gene matches. The germline CDR1 and CDR2 sequences are LNHDA and SQIVND (reference sequence). The DNA for the CDR3 is TGTGCCAGTACCCCGGGACAGGGAGTCTCCTACAATGAGCAGTTCTTC. Translation gives CASTPGQGVSYNEQFF.

V gene TRBV18 combines with J gene TRBJ1-5; TRBD1 might be the D (6 bases). Germline loops: CDR1 KGHSH, CDR2 LQKENI. Trimming removed 6 bases from V and 5 bases from J, with 14 bases in between. This CDR3 has 14 residues. Here the CDR3 DNA reads TGTGCCAGCTCCCCGGGGGGGCTATATCAGCCCCAGCATTTT. It codes for CASSPGGLYQPQHF. Drawing the rest from reference TRBV18 and TRBJ1-5, the complete variable domain is NAGVMQNPRHLVRRRGQEARLRCSPMKGHSHVYWYRQLPEEGLKFMVYLQKENIIDESGMPKERFSAEFPKEGPSILRIQQVVRGDSAAYFCASSPGGLYQPQHFGDGTRLSIL.

The chain couples TRBV11-3 to TRBJ2-1; 7 positions agree with TRBD2. CDR1 and CDR2 (germline): SGHNT, YENEEA. V shed 1 base, J shed 0 bases, and the junction held 3 bases outside the gene matches. CDR3 length: 16 residues. The CDR3 is CASSLAERGSYNEQFF. The CDR3 nucleotides read TGTGCCAGCAGCTTAGCGGAGCGGGGCTCCTACAATGAGCAGTTCTTC.

This clone was seen just once. J is TRBJ2-3 and V is TRBV11-2; D call uncertain. The V gene's germline CDR1 is SGHAT and CDR2 FQNNGV. The CDR3 totals 12 residues. Trimming pared 5 bases from V and 6 bases from J, leaving 9 bases between. CDR3 sequence: CASSPSRDTQYF. CDR3 nucleotide sequence: TGTGCCAGCAGCCCATCGAGGGATACGCAGTATTTT.

This clone was picked up one time. V and J are TRBV6-2 or TRBV6-3 and TRBJ1-2; D is possibly TRBD1 (6 bases). Germline-derived CDR1 and CDR2 are MNHEY and SVGEGT. The CDR3 runs 12 residues. Trimming took 2 bases from V and 8 from J, leaving 9 bases between them. CDR3 bases: TGTGCCAGCAGTTACCCAGGGGAAGGCTACACCTTC. It translates to CASSYPGEGYTF.

DNA for the CDR3: TGTGCCAGCAGCTCCCCGGGACTCTCACCCGATACGCAGTATTTT. Amino acid sequence: CASSSPGLSPDTQYF. V and J are TRBV3-1 (or the pseudogene TRBV3-2) and TRBJ2-3; a weak D match, TRBD2 (6 bases). This CDR3 comprises 15 residues. Germline values: CDR1 LGHDT, CDR2 YNNKEL (reference sequence). Deletions cut 5 bases from V and 6 bases from J, with 18 bases between.

This clone was observed a single time. This chain uses TRBV5-1 with TRBJ2-3; 8 positions match TRBD2. This CDR3 region has 16 residues. Germline V gene lookup returns CDR1 SGHRS and CDR2 YFSETQ. V shed 1 base and J 3 bases; nucleotides not matched to a gene: 7. For the CDR3, the DNA is TGCGCCAGCAGCTTGTCCTGGGCTAGCGGGACAGATACGCAGTATTTT. It translates to CASSLSWASGTDTQYF.

The count of this clone is one. The chain has TRBV6-5 and TRBJ2-1; D ambiguous. The CDR3 runs 14 residues. V was cut by 6 bases and J by 0 bases, with 9 bases left in between. Germline CDR1 is MNHEY and CDR2 is SVGAGI. The CDR3 DNA reads TGTGCCAGCAGCCGAGTTACCTCCTACAATGAGCAGTTCTTC. It specifies CASSRVTSYNEQFF.

This clone has a count of ten or more. The chain uses TRBV28 and TRBJ1-4, with a tentative D call TRBD1 (6 bases). The CDR3 has 13 amino acids. V shed 5 bases and J shed 10 bases, with 14 bases lying between them. The V gene's germline CDR1 is MDHEN and CDR2 SYDVKM. The chain's CDR3 is CASSVNRVPKLFF. DNA for the CDR3: TGTGCCAGCAGTGTAAACAGGGTACCAAAACTGTTTTTT.